This TCR beta chain was sequenced in a study of shared clonotypes between healthy human individuals. The V end lost 3 bases, the J end lost 1 base, and 6 bases lay between the germline ends. CDR3 length: 13 residues. CDR1 MDHEN and CDR2 SYDVKM come from the germline V gene. Produced via immunoSEQ multiplex PCR; TCRdb's table is partial and in-frame only. Of about 680,000 clones listed, around 92% are singletons. Naive CD8 populations comprised CD45RO-negative cells positively selected for CCR7, excluding terminally differentiated effector memory CD45RA+ cells. The J gene is TRBJ1-1, the V gene TRBV28, with D unresolved. The sequenced sample consisted of naive CD8+ T cells sorted from blood. This clonotype was sampled from a man younger than 45 in good health. DNA for the CDR3: TGTGCCAGCAGTTTTGCACAGAACACTGAAGCTTTCTTT. Translating it yields CASSFAQNTEAFF.